The present TCR beta chain was sequenced within a study of blood T cell repertoires in COVID-19. Some clones are missing from TCRdb's copy, which holds only in-frame ones; the method was immunoSEQ multiplex PCR. Of over 300,000 clones in the sample, 85% to 90% were seen once. Trimming removed 5 bases at V and 5 bases at J, with 10 bases between. This CDR3 is 12 amino acids long. Germline CDR1 and CDR2: SGDLS and YYNGEE. The sequenced sample consisted of PBMCs or T cells enriched from blood (not recorded which). The receptor's source is a woman aged 18 to 35 who had recovered from COVID-19. The chain links TRBV9 to TRBJ1-1; a possible D gene is TRBD1 (5 bases). The CDR3 region has the DNA TGTGCCAGCAGTCGGGAGGGGACTGAAGCTTTCTTT. Translating it yields CASSREGTEAFF.